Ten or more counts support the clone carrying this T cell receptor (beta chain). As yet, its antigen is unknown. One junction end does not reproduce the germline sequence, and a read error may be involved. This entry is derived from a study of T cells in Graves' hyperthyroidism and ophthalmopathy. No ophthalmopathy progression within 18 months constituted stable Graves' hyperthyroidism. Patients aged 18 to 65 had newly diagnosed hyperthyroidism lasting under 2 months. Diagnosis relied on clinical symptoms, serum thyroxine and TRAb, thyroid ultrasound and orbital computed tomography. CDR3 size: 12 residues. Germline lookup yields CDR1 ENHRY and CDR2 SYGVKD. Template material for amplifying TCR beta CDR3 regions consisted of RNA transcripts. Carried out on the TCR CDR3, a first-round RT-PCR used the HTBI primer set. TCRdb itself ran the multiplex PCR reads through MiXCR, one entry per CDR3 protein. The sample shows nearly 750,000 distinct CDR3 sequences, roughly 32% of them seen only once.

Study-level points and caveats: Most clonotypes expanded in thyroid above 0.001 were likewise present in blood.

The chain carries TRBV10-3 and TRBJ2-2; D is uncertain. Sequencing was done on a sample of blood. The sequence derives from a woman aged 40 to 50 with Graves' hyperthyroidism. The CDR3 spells CASSRDTGELFF. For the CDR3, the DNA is TGTGCCAGCAGTCGGGACACCGGGGAGCTGTTTTTT.